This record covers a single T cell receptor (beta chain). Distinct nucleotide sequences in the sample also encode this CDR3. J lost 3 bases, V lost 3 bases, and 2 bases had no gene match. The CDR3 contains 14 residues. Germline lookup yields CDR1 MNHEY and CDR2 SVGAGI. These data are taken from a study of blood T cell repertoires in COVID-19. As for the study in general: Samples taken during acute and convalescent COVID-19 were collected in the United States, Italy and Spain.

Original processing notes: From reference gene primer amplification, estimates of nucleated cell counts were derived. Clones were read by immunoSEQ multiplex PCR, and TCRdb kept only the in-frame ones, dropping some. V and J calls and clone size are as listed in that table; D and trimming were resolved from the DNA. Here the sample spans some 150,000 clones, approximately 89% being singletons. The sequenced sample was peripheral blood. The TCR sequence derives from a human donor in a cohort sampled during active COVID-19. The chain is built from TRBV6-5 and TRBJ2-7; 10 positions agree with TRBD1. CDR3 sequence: CASSYGDRGYEQYF. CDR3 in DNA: TGTGCCAGCAGTTATGGGGACAGGGGCTACGAGCAGTACTTC.